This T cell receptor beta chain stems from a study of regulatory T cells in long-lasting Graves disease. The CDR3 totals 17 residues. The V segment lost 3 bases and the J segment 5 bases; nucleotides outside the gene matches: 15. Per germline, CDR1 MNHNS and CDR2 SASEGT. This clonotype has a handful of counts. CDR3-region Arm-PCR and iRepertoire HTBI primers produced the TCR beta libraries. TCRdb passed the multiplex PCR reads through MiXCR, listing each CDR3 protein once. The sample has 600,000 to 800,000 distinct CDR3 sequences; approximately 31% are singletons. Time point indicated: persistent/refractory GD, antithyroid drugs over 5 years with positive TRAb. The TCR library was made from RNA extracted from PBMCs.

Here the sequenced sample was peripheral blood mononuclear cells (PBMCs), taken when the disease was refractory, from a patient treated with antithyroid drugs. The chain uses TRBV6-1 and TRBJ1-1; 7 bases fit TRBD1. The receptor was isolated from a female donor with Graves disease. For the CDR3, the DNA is TGTGCCAGCAGTGATATGCAGAACTCCCGCAGGGGGACTGAAGCTTTCTTT. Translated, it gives CASSDMQNSRRGTEAFF.